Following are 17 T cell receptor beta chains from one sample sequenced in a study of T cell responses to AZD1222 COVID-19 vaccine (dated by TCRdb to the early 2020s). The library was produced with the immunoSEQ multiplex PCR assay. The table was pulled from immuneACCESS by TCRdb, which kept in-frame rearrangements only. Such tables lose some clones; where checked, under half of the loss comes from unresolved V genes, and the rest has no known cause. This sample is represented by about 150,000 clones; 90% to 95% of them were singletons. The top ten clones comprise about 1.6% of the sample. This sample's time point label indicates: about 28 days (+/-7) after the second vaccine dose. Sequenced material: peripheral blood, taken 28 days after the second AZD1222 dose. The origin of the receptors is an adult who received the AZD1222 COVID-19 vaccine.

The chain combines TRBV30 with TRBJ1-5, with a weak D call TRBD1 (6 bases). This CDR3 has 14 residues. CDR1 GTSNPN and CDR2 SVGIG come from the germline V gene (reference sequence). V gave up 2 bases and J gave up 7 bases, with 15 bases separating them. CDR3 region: CAWSSNSGAQPQHF. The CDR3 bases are TGTGCCTGGAGTTCCAATTCGGGGGCCCAGCCCCAGCATTTT.

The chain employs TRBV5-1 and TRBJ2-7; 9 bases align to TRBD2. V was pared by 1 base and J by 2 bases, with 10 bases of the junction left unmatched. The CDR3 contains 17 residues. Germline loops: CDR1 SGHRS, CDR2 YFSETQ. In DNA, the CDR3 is TGCGCCAGCAGCTTGTTTGCGGGGGGGGCGCCAGCCTACGAGCAGTACTTC. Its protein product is CASSLFAGGAPAYEQYF.

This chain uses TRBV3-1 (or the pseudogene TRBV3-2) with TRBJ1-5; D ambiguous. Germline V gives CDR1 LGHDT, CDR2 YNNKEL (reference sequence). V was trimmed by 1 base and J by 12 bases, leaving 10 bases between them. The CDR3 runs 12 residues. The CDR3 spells CASSQAGRIQHF. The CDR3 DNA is TGTGCCAGCAGCCAAGCTGGACGGATCCAGCATTTT.

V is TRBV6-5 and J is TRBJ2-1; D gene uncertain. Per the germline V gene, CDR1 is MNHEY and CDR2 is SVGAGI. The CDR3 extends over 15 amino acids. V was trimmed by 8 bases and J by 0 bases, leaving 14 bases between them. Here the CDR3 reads CASCRSFSSYNEQFF. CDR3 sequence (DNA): TGTGCCAGCTGTAGGAGCTTCAGCTCCTACAATGAGCAGTTCTTC.

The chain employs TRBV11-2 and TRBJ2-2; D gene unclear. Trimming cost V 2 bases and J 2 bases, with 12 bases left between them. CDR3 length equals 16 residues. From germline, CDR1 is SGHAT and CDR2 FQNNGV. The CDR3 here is CASSLIRADNTGELFF. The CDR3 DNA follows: TGTGCCAGCAGCTTAATTAGGGCCGATAACACCGGGGAGCTGTTTTTT.

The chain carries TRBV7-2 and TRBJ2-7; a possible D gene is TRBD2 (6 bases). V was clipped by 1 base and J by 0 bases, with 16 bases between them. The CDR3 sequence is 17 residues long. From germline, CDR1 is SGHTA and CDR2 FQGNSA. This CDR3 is CASSLEVAAGTSYEQYF. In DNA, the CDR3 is TGTGCCAGCAGCTTAGAGGTAGCGGCGGGCACCTCCTACGAGCAGTACTTC. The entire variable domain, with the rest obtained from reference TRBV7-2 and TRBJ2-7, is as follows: GAGVSQSPSNKVTEKGKDVELRCDPISGHTALYWYRQSLGQGLEFLIYFQGNSAPDKSGLPSDRFSAERTGGSVSTLTIQRTQQEDSAVYLCASSLEVAAGTSYEQYFGPGTRLTVT.

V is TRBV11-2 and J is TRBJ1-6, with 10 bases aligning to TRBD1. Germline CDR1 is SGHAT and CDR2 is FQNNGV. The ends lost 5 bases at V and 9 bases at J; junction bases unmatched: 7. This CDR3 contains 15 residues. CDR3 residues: CASSPGDRGRSPLHF. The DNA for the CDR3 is TGTGCCAGCAGCCCAGGGGACAGGGGACGTTCACCCCTCCACTTT.

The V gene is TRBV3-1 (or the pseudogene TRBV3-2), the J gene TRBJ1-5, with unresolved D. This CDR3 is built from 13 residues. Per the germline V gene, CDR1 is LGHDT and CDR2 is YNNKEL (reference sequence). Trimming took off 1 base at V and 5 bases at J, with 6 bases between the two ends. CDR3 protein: CASSQGAYQPQHF. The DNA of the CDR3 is TGTGCCAGCAGCCAAGGGGCTTATCAGCCCCAGCATTTT.

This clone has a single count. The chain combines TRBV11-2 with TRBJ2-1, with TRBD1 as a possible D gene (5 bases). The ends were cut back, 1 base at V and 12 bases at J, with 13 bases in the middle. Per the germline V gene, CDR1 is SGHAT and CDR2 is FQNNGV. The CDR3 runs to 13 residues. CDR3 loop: CASSLGGSGAQFF. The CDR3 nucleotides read TGTGCCAGCAGCTTAGGGGGCTCAGGAGCGCAGTTCTTC.

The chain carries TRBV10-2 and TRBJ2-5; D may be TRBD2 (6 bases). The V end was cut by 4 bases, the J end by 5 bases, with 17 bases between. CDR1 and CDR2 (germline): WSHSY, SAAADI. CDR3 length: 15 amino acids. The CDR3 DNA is TGCGCCAGCAGTGGCGGGAACCAACCCAGGGAGACCCAGTACTTC. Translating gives CASSGGNQPRETQYF.

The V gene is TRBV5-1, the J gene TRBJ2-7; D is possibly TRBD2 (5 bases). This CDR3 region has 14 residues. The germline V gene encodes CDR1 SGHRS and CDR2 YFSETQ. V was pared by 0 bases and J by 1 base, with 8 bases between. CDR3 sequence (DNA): TGCGCCAGCAGCTTGGGAGGGCTGTCCTACGAGCAGTACTTC. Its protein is CASSLGGLSYEQYF.

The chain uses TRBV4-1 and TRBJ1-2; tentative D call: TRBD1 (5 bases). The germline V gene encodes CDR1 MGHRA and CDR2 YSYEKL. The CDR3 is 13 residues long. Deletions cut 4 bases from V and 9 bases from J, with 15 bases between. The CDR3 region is CASSLTGLSRYTF. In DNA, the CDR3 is TGCGCCAGCAGCCTCACAGGACTGAGTCGCTACACCTTC.

Here the CDR3 reads CASSPLWTSGKFEQYF. CDR3 DNA: TGTGCCAGCAGCCCCCTGTGGACTAGCGGGAAATTCGAGCAGTACTTC. The V call is TRBV14, the J call TRBJ2-7, with 12 bases fitting TRBD2. J lost 6 bases, V lost 4 bases, and 10 bases had no gene match. Germline V gene lookup returns CDR1 SGHDN and CDR2 FVKESK. The CDR3 contains 16 residues.

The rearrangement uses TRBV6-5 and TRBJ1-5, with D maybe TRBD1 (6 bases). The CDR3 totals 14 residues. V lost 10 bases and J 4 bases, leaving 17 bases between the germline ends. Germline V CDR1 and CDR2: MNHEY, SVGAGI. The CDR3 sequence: CAIGGPRANQPQHF. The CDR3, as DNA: TGTGCCATAGGGGGGCCGAGGGCAAATCAGCCCCAGCATTTT.

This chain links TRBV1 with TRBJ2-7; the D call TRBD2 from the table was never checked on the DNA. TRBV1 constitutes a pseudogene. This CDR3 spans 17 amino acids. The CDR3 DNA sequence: TGCACCAGCAGCCAAGATCGTGGAGCGGGAGGGTGCTACGAGCAGTACTTC. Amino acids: CTSSQDRGAGGCYEQYF.

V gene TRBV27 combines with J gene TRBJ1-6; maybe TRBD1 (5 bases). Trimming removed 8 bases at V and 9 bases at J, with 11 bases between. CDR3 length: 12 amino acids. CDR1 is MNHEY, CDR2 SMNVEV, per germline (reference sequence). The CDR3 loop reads CASRQGGSPLHF. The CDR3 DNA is TGTGCCAGCCGGCAGGGCGGTTCACCCCTCCACTTT.

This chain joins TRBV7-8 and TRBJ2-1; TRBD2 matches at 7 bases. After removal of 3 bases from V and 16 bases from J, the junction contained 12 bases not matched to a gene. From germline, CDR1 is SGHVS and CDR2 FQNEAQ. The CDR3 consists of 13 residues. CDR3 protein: CASSLREGRLYFF. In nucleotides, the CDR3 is TGTGCCAGCAGCTTGAGGGAGGGGCGCTTATACTTCTTC.